This T cell receptor (beta chain) was captured in a study of spatial heterogeneity in lung cancer. Study-wide context: Consistent detection of more beta-chain than alpha-chain sequences was observed. Overall study results and limits: Tumoral mutation counts were tracked by counts of expanded intratumoral alpha and beta TCRs. Tumor T cell coverage was estimated at roughly 7.5% for alpha and roughly 13% for beta chains.

V was cut by 5 bases and J by 4 bases, with 15 bases left in between. From germline, CDR1 is SGHTA and CDR2 FQGNSA. The CDR3 is 14 amino acids. TCR cDNA molecules each carried a unique molecular identifier. MiXCR, applied by TCRdb to the 5' RACE reads, yields one record per CDR3 protein. The sample yields approximately 21,000 distinct CDR3 sequences, about 4.9% seen once. Time point given: sample taken at primary tumor resection. The donors were 65 to 85 patients with non-small cell lung cancer that was early-stage and untreated. This clonotype was seen at least ten times. Its matching antigen is unknown.

Specimen: lung tumor tissue, collected at surgery. This rearrangement joins TRBV7-2 to TRBJ2-7; D gene unclear. This TCR was sampled from a male donor with early-stage non-small cell lung cancer. This chain's CDR3 is CASSPGTWAYEQYF. The CDR3 nucleotides are TGTGCCAGCAGCCCTGGAACGTGGGCATACGAGCAGTACTTC.